Below, 26 T cell receptor beta chains from the same sample are listed, as sequenced in a study of T cells in Graves' hyperthyroidism and ophthalmopathy. Template material for amplifying TCR beta CDR3 regions consisted of RNA transcripts. The HTBI primer set drove a first-round RT-PCR of the TCR CDR3. TCRdb re-analysed the multiplex PCR reads in MiXCR, keeping a single row per CDR3 protein. The table lists some 420,000 distinct CDR3 sequences, roughly an eighth of them singletons. Material: blood. These receptors came from a young woman with Graves' hyperthyroidism.

At least ten counts were recorded for this clonotype. V and J are TRBV7-9 and TRBJ2-1; a weak D match, TRBD1 (8 bases). The CDR3 totals 15 residues. Germline V gene data show CDR1 as SEHNR and CDR2 as FQNEAQ (reference sequence). Trimming removed 5 bases from V and 4 bases from J, with 15 bases in between. The chain's CDR3 is CASSRTGGGYNEQFF. The CDR3 nucleotides are TGTGCCAGCAGCAGAACAGGGGGGGGATACAATGAGCAGTTCTTC.

The sample holds a few counts of this clonotype. The CDR3 spells CASSPFGGNTGELFF. The CDR3 nucleotides read TGTGCCAGCTCACCATTCGGGGGGAACACCGGGGAGCTGTTTTTT. The chain links TRBV18 to TRBJ2-2; the D gene is possibly TRBD2 (6 bases). The V end was cut by 2 bases, the J end by 1 base, with 8 bases between. The CDR3 has 15 amino acids. Germline V gene data show CDR1 as KGHSH and CDR2 as LQKENI.

This clonotype has a count of ten or more. J is TRBJ2-7 and V is TRBV6-1; TRBD2 matches 9 bases. V lost 7 bases and J lost 7; bases outside the gene matches: 17. The CDR3 has 16 amino acids. The germline CDR1 and CDR2 sequences are MNHNS and SASEGT. Here the CDR3 reads CASTPARPSGIVEQYF. DNA for the CDR3: TGTGCCAGCACCCCAGCTAGGCCTAGCGGGATAGTGGAGCAGTACTTC.

This clonotype occurred a few times. This sequence joins TRBV9 and TRBJ1-4; D may be TRBD1 (5 bases). The CDR3 is 16 residues long. CDR1 SGDLS and CDR2 YYNGEE come from the germline V gene. V was clipped by 5 bases and J by 4 bases, with 18 bases between them. CDR3 in DNA: TGTGCCAGCAGTCAATCCCGGGGGTCTGTTAATGAAAAACTGTTTTTT. This codes for CASSQSRGSVNEKLFF.

This clonotype has only a few counts. V is TRBV19 and J is TRBJ1-6; weak D call: TRBD1 (6 bases). CDR3 length: 18 amino acids. Germline CDR1 is LNHDA and CDR2 is SQIVND (reference sequence). V was trimmed by 8 bases and J by 0 bases, leaving 20 bases between them. As DNA, the CDR3 is TGTGCCAGTGGCCGGGACACGGCTGAGAGCTCCTATAATTCACCCCTCCACTTT. Residues: CASGRDTAESSYNSPLHF.

This clonotype was seen ten or more times. This chain connects TRBV20-1 to TRBJ2-5; D gene ambiguous. This CDR3 is built from 11 residues. From germline, CDR1 is DFQATT and CDR2 SNEGSKA (reference sequence). Deletions cut 3 bases from V and 4 bases from J, with 6 bases between. CDR3 nucleotides: TGCAGTGCTAGCCTTGTAGAGACCCAGTACTTC. This sequence encodes CSASLVETQYF.

The chain recombines TRBV11-2 with TRBJ2-2; D may be TRBD1 (6 bases). Trimming removed 1 base at V and 8 bases at J, with 8 bases between. The germline V gene has CDR1 SGHAT and CDR2 FQNNGV. CDR3 size: 13 residues. The CDR3 spells CASSLGGRGELFF. CDR3 nucleotides: TGTGCCAGCAGCTTAGGGGGGCGTGGGGAGCTGTTTTTT.

The rearrangement joins TRBV28 to TRBJ2-1; 10 nucleotides align to TRBD2. The CDR3 is 14 amino acids. CDR1 is MDHEN, CDR2 SYDVKM, per germline. V gave up 6 bases and J gave up 5 bases; unmatched junction bases: 4. The CDR3 sequence is CASSPLAGNNEQFF. The CDR3 bases are TGTGCCAGCAGCCCACTAGCGGGGAACAATGAGCAGTTCTTC.

In this sample, this clonotype turned up a few times. This CDR3 reads CASSRTSGRLYNEQFF. CDR3 sequence (DNA): TGTGCCAGCAGCCGGACTAGCGGGCGCCTCTACAATGAGCAGTTCTTC. The chain is built from TRBV5-5 and TRBJ2-1, with 11 nucleotides matching TRBD2. V was clipped by 4 bases and J by 3 bases; unmatched bases: 6. CDR1 is SGHKS, CDR2 YYEKEE, per germline (reference sequence). The CDR3 totals 16 residues.

The rearrangement links TRBV5-6 to TRBJ2-4, with unresolved D. There are 14 residues in the CDR3. The V and J ends lost 0 bases and 0 bases respectively, with 4 bases between them. The germline V gene encodes CDR1 SGHDT and CDR2 YYEEEE. The CDR3 nucleotides are TGTGCCAGCAGCTTGGGGATAGCCAAAAACATTCAGTACTTC. Residues: CASSLGIAKNIQYF.

This clonotype has a handful of counts. The rearrangement joins TRBV15 to TRBJ1-5, with TRBD1 identical over 8 bases. CDR1 and CDR2 (germline): LNHNV, YYDKDF (reference sequence). The CDR3 runs 18 residues. J was trimmed by 4 bases and V by 2 bases; bases with no gene match: 13. In nucleotides, the CDR3 is TGTGCCACCAGCAGACCTTCGTCGACAGGGGTTGGTAATCAGCCCCAGCATTTT. It is translated as CATSRPSSTGVGNQPQHF.

This clonotype was seen repeatedly, ten times or more. This chain uses TRBV27 with TRBJ2-5, with D uncertain. This CDR3 region has 13 residues. Germline V gives CDR1 MNHEY, CDR2 SMNVEV (reference sequence). V was cut by 1 base and J by 5 bases, with 8 bases left in between. The CDR3 DNA follows: TGTGCCAGCAGTTTATGGGTTGGGGAGACCCAGTACTTC. It yields the protein CASSLWVGETQYF.

This clonotype was seen at least ten times. The V and J genes are TRBV7-8 and TRBJ2-2; D is perhaps TRBD1 or TRBD2 (6 bases each). The germline V gene encodes CDR1 SGHVS and CDR2 FQNEAQ. The CDR3 runs 13 residues. V shed 4 bases and J shed 6 bases, with 9 bases lying between them. The CDR3, as DNA: TGTGCCAGCAGCTCCGGGGGCTCCGGGGAGCTGTTTTTT. It codes for CASSSGGSGELFF.

The table lists this clonotype with a few counts. A read error may account for a junction end that differs from germline. The CDR3 nucleotides read TGTGCCAGCAGCTCCGAAGGAGCGACAGACAGCTACGAGCAGTACTTC. Protein sequence: CASSSEGATDSYEQYF. V gene TRBV5-1 combines with J gene TRBJ2-7, with D perhaps matching TRBD1 (5 bases). The germline CDR1 and CDR2 sequences are SGHRS and YFSETQ. The CDR3 consists of 16 residues.

This clonotype was found many times. The chain recombines TRBV7-8 with TRBJ1-2; D is undetermined. Germline loops: CDR1 SGHVS, CDR2 FQNEAQ. V shed 2 bases and J shed 8 bases, with 12 bases lying between them. This CDR3 comprises 13 residues. The CDR3 loop is CASSLLSGGGYTF. In nucleotides, the CDR3 is TGTGCCAGCAGCTTATTATCCGGTGGGGGCTACACCTTC.

This clonotype was counted only a few times. V is TRBV6-9 and J is TRBJ2-3; perhaps TRBD1 as D (5 bases). V was pared by 4 bases and J by 2 bases, with 13 bases between. CDR1 is MNHGY, CDR2 SVAAGI, per germline. The CDR3 has 15 amino acids. CDR3 in amino acids: CASSFRALDTDTQYF. CDR3 nucleotide sequence: TGTGCCAGCAGTTTCAGGGCACTGGACACAGATACGCAGTATTTT.

The chain carries TRBV5-4 and TRBJ2-1, with 9 positions matching TRBD2. Trimming took 1 base from V and 2 from J; bases not matched to a gene: 7. Germline V gene data show CDR1 as SGHNT and CDR2 as YYREEE (reference sequence). This CDR3 has 17 amino acids. The CDR3 reads CASSLPSGNQAYNEQFF. CDR3 nucleotide sequence: TGTGCCAGCAGCTTGCCTAGCGGGAACCAGGCCTACAATGAGCAGTTCTTC.

In its sample, this clonotype was seen a few times. CDR3 sequence (DNA): TGCGCCAGCAGCCAGGACAGGGGGCCGAGGGAGACCCAGTACTTC. Translating gives CASSQDRGPRETQYF. The V call is TRBV4-1, the J call TRBJ2-5; 11 bases match TRBD1. This CDR3 is built from 15 residues. The J segment lost 5 bases and the V segment lost 3 bases, leaving 5 bases of the junction unmatched. Germline CDR1 MGHRA, CDR2 YSYEKL.

The CDR3 reads CASSVDPAGGPVDTQYF. The CDR3 DNA sequence: TGTGCCAGCAGCGTAGATCCGGCGGGAGGGCCCGTAGATACGCAGTATTTT. The gene calls are TRBV9 and TRBJ2-3; 9 bases line up with TRBD2. The length of the CDR3 is 17 residues. Germline V gives CDR1 SGDLS, CDR2 YYNGEE. Trimming at V came to 0 bases and at J to 5 bases, leaving 10 bases not matched to a gene. The full variable domain, completed using reference TRBV9 and TRBJ2-3, is DSGVTQTPKHLITATGQRVTLRCSPRSGDLSVYWYQQSLDQGLQFLIQYYNGEERAKGNILERFSAQQFPDLHSELNLSSLELGDSALYFCASSVDPAGGPVDTQYFGPGTRLTVL.

This clonotype was seen repeatedly, ten times or more. The rearrangement uses TRBV11-1 and TRBJ2-5; possible D gene TRBD1, 6 bases. This CDR3 comprises 14 residues. The germline V and J ends were trimmed by 5 bases and 0 bases, with 10 bases remaining between them. Germline values: CDR1 SGHAT, CDR2 FQDESV (reference sequence). CDR3 loop: CASSLWTDQETQYF. CDR3 nucleotide sequence: TGTGCCAGCAGCCTTTGGACAGACCAAGAGACCCAGTACTTC.

This clonotype was seen ten or more times. The chain combines TRBV10-3 with TRBJ2-5, with 7 positions matching TRBD2. V lost 1 base to trimming and J lost 3 bases; unmatched junction nucleotides: 5. This CDR3 spans 15 amino acids. CDR1 ENHRY and CDR2 SYGVKD come from the germline V gene. The CDR3, as DNA: TGTGCCATCAGTGAGTTGGGTCTAGCGGAAGAGACCCAGTACTTC. Its translation: CAISELGLAEETQYF.

V gene TRBV6-1 combines with J gene TRBJ1-3; D remains ambiguous. Trimming removed 10 bases from V and 2 bases from J, with 12 bases in between. In germline, CDR1 is MNHNS, CDR2 SASEGT. The CDR3 is 13 residues long. CDR3 residues: CATTGPTGNTIYF. The CDR3 DNA is TGTGCCACTACCGGGCCAACTGGAAACACCATATATTTT.

The gene calls are TRBV5-8 and TRBJ2-2; 11 bases line up with TRBD2. The CDR3 is made up of 15 amino acids. CDR1 and CDR2 from the germline V gene are SGHTS and YDEGEE. V shed 2 bases, J shed 6 bases, and the junction held 3 bases outside the gene matches. The CDR3: CASSLPGLAAGELFF. As DNA, the CDR3 is TGTGCCAGCAGCTTACCGGGACTAGCGGCCGGGGAGCTGTTTTTT.

The chain couples TRBV19 to TRBJ2-1; TRBD2 agrees at 14 bases. CDR1 LNHDA and CDR2 SQIVND come from the germline V gene (reference sequence). V shed 7 bases and J 6 bases; nucleotides not matched to a gene: 2. The CDR3 spans 14 residues. The CDR3 region is CASKTSGRVNEQFF. The CDR3 DNA reads as TGTGCCAGTAAGACTAGCGGGAGGGTCAATGAGCAGTTCTTC.

In its sample, this clonotype was seen a few times. The chain couples TRBV30 to TRBJ1-4; the D gene is possibly TRBD1 (5 bases). There are 13 residues in the CDR3. Looked up from germline, CDR1 is GTSNPN and CDR2 is SVGIG (reference sequence). The V end lost 4 bases, the J end lost 11 bases, and 17 bases lay between the germline ends. The CDR3 nucleotides are TGTGCCTGGAAGGAGACCGCGGGGGGGAAACTGTTTTTT. Amino acids: CAWKETAGGKLFF.

This clonotype was seen repeatedly, ten times or more. V usage is TRBV5-5 and J usage is TRBJ2-1, with D unclear. V lost 0 bases and J 3 bases, leaving 10 bases between the germline ends. This CDR3 has 15 residues. Germline loops: CDR1 SGHKS, CDR2 YYEKEE (reference sequence). CDR3 nucleotides: TGTGCCAGCAGCTTGGGCGGACGAATCTACAATGAGCAGTTCTTC. This encodes CASSLGGRIYNEQFF.